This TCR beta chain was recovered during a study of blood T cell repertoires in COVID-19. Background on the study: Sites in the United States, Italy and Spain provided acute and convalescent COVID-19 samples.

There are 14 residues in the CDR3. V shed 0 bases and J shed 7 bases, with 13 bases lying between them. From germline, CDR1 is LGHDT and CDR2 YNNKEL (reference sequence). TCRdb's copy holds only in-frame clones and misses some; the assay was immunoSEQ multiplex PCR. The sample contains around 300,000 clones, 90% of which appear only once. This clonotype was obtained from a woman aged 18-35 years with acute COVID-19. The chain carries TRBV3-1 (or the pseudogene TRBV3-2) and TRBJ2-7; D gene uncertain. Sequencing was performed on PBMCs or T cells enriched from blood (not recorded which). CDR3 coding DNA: TGTGCCAGCAGCCAAGATATTATAATGAGAGAGCAGTACTTC. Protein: CASSQDIIMREQYF.